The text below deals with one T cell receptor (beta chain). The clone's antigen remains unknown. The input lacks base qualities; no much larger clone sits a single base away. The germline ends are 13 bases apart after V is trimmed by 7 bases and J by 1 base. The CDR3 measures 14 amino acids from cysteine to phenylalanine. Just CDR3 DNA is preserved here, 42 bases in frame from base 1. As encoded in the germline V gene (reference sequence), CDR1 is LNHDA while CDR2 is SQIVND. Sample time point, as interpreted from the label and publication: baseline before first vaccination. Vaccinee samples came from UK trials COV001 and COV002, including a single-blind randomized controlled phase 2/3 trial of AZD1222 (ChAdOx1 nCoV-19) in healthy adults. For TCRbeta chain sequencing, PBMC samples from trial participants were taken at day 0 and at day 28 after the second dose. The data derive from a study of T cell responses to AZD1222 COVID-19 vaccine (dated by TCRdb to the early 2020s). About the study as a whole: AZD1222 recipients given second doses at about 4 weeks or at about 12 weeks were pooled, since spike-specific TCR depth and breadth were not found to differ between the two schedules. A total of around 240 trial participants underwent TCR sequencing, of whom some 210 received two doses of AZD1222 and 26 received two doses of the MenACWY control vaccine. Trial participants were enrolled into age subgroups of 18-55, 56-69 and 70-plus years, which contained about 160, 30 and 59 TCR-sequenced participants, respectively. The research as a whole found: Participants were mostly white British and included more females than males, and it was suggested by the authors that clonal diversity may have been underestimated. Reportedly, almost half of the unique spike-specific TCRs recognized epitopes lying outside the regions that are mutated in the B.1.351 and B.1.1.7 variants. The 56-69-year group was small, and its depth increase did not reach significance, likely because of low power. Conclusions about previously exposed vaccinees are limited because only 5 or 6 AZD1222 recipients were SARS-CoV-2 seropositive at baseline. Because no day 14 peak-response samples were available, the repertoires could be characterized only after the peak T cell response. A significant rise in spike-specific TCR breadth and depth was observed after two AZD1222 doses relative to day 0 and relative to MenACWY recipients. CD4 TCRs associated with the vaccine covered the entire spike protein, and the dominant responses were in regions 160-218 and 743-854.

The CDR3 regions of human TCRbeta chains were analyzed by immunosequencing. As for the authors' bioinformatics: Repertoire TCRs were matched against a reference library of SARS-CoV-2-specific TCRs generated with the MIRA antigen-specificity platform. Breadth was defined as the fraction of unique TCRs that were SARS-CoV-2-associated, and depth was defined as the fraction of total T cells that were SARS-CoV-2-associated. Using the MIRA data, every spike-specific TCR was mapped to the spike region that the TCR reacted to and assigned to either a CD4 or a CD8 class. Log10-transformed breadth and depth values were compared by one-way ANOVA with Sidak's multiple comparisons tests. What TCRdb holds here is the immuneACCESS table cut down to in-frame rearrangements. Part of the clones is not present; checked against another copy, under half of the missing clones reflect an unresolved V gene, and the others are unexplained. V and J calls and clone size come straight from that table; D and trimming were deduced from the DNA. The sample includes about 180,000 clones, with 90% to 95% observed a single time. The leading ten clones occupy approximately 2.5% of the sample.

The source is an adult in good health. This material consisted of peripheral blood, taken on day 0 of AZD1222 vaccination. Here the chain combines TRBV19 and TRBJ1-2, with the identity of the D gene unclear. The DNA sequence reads TGTGCCAGTAAAAGGTTGCAGGATAACTATGGCTACACCTTC. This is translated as CASKRLQDNYGYTF. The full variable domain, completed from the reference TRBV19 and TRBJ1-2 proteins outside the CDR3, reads DGGITQSPKYLFRKEGQNVTLSCEQNLNHDAMYWYRQDPGQGLRLIYYSQIVNDFQKGDIAEGYSVSREKKESFPLTVTSAQKNPTAFYLCASKRLQDNYGYTFGSGTRLTVV.